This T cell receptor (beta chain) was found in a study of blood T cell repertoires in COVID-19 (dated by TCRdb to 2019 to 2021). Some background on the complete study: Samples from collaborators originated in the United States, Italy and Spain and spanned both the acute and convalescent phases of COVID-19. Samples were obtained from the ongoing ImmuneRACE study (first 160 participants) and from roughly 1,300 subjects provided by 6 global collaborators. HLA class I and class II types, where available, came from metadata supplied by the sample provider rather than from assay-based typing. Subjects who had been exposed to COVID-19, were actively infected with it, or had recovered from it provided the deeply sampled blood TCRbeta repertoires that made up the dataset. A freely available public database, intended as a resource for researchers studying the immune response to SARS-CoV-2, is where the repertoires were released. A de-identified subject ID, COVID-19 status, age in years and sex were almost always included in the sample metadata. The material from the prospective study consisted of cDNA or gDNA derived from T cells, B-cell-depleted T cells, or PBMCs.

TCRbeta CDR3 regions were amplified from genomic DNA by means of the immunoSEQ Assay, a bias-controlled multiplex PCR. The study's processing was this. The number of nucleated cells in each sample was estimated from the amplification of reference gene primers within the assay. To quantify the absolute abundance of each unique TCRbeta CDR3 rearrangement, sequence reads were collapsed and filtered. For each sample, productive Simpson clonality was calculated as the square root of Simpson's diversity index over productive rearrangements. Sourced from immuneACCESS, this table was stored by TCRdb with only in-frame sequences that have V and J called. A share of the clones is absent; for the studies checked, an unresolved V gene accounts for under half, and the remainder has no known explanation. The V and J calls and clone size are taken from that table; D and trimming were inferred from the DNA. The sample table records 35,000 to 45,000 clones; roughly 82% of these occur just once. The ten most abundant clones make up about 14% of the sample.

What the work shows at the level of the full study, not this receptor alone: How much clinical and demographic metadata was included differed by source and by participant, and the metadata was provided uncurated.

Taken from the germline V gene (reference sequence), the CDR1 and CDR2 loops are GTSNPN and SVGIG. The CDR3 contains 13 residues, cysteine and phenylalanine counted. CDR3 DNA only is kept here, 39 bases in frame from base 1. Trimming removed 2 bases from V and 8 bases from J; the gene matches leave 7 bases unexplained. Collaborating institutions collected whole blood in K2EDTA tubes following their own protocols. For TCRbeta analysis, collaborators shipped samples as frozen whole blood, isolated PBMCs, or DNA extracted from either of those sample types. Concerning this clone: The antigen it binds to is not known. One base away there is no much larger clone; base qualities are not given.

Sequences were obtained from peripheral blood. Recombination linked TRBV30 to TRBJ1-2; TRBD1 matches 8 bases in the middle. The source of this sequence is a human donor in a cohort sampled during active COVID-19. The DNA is TGTGCCTGGAGTCGACAGGGGACGGAGGGCTACACCTTC. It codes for CAWSRQGTEGYTF.